The entry that follows covers one T cell receptor beta chain sequence. The target antigen is unknown. This table comes from immunoSEQ multiplex PCR, and its TCRdb copy is limited to in-frame clones, with some not included. Counted here are 39,000 or so clones, roughly four fifths occurring once; the ten biggest clones make up about 4.7%. There are 15 residues in the CDR3. The germline V and J ends were trimmed by 2 bases and 7 bases, with 15 bases remaining between them. Germline V gene sequence: CDR1 SGHTA, CDR2 FQGNSA. This entry is derived from a study of immune evolution from preneoplasia to lung adenocarcinoma. Study-level findings and limits: From normal lung to invasive adenocarcinoma, top clone frequencies appeared to decrease.

The receptor was isolated from a person between 60 and 70 years old with lung adenocarcinoma. The sample consisted of FFPE invasive lung adenocarcinoma tissue. The chain combines TRBV7-2 with TRBJ2-1; D may correspond to TRBD1 or TRBD2 (5 bases each). CDR3 DNA sequence: TGTGCCAGCAGCTTATTAACAGGAGGACGGAATGAGCAGTTCTTC. Its translation: CASSLLTGGRNEQFF.